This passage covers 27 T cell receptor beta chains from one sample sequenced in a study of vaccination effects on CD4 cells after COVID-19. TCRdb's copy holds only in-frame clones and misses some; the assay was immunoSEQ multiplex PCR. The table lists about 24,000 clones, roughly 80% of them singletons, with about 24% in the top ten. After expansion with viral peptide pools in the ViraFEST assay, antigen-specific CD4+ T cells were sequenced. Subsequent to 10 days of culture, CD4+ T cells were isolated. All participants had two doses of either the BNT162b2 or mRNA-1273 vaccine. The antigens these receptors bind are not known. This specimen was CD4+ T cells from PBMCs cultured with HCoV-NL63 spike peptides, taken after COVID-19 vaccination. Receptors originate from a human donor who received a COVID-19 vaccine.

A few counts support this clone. CDR3: CASSVTGDGNTIYF. The DNA of the CDR3 is TGTGCCAGCAGTGTCACAGGGGATGGAAACACCATATATTTT. The chain is built from TRBV27 and TRBJ1-3, with 7 bases lining up with TRBD1. Germline V gives CDR1 MNHEY, CDR2 SMNVEV (reference sequence). The CDR3 totals 14 residues. J gave up 3 bases and V 5 bases, and 4 bases lay outside the gene matches.

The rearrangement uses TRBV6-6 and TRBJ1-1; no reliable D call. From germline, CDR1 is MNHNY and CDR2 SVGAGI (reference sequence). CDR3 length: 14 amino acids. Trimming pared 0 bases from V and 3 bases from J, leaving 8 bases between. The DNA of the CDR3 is TGTGCCAGCAGTTACTCCACCCAGCACACTGAAGCTTTCTTT. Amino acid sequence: CASSYSTQHTEAFF.

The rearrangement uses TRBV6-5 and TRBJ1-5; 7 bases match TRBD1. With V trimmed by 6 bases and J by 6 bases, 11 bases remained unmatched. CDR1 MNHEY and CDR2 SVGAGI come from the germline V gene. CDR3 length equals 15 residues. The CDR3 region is CASSPFGTVGQPQHF. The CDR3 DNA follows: TGTGCCAGCAGCCCGTTTGGGACAGTGGGTCAGCCCCAGCATTTT.

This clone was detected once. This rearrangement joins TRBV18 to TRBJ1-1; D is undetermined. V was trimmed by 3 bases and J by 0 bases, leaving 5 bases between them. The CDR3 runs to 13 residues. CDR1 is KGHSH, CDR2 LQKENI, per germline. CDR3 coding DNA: TGTGCCAGCTCACCCAACGTGAACACTGAAGCTTTCTTT. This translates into CASSPNVNTEAFF.

The CDR3 here is CASIAVLGGLSYTF. The CDR3 DNA sequence: TGTGCCAGCATCGCCGTTCTGGGGGGCCTTAGCTACACCTTC. V and J are TRBV6-5 and TRBJ1-2; D is possibly TRBD1 (6 bases). This CDR3 spans 14 amino acids. Deletions cut 7 bases from V and 9 bases from J, with 21 bases between. Germline lookup yields CDR1 MNHEY and CDR2 SVGAGI.

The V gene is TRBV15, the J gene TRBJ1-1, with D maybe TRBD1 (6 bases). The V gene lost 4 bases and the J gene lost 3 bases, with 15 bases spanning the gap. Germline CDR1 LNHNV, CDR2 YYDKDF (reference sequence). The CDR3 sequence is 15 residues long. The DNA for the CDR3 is TGTGCCACCAGCACCGGGGGGGCGAAGGACACTGAAGCTTTCTTT. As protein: CATSTGGAKDTEAFF.

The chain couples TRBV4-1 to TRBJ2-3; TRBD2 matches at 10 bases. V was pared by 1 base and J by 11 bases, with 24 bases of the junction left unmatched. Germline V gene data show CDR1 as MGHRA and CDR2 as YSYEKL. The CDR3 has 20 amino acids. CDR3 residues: CASSQVGIGLAGAEQIKQYF. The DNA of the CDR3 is TGCGCCAGCAGCCAAGTAGGGATCGGGCTAGCGGGAGCGGAACAGATAAAGCAGTATTTT.

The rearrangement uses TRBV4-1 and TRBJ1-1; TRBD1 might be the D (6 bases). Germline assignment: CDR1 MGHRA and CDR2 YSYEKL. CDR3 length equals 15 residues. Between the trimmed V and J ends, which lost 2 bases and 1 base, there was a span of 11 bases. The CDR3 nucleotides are TGCGCCAGCAGCCAACTCAGGGGCGGGAACACTGAAGCTTTCTTT. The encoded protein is CASSQLRGGNTEAFF.

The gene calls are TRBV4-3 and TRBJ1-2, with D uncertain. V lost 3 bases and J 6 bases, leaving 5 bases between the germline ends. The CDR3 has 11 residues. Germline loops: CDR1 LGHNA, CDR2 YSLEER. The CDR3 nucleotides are TGCGCCAGCAGCCAGGGGAATGGCTACACCTTC. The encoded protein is CASSQGNGYTF.

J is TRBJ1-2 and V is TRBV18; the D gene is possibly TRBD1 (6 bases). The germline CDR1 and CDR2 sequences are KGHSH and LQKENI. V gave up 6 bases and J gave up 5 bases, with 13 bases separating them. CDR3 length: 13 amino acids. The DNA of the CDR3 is TGTGCCAGCTCCCGGACAGATAAGTATGGCTACACCTTC. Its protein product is CASSRTDKYGYTF.

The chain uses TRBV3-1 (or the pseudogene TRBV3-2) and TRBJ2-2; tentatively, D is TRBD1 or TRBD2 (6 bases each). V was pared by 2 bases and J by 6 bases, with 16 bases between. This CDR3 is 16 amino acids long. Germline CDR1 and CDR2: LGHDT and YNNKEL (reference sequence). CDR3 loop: CASSQRWSRGPGELFF. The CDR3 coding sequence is TGTGCCAGCAGCCAAAGGTGGTCTCGGGGGCCCGGGGAGCTGTTTTTT.

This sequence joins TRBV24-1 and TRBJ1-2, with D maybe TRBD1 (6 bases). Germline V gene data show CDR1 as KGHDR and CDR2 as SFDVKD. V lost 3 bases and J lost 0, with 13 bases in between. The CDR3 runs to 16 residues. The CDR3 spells CATSDGAQGTNYGYTF. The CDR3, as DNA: TGTGCCACCAGTGATGGCGCACAGGGAACTAACTATGGCTACACCTTC.

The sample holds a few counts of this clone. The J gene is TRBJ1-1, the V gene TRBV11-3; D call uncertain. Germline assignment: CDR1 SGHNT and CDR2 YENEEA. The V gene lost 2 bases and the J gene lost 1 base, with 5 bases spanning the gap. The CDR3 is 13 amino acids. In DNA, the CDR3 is TGTGCCAGCAGCTTAATGGAGAACACTGAAGCTTTCTTT. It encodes CASSLMENTEAFF.

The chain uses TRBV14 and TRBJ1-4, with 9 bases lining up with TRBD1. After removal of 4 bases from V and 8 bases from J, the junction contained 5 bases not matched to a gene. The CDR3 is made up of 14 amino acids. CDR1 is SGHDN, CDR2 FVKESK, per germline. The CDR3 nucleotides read TGTGCCAGCAGCCCACAGGGGGCAAGGGAAAAACTGTTTTTT. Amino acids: CASSPQGAREKLFF. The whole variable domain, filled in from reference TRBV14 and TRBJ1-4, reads EAGVTQFPSHSVIEKGQTVTLRCDPISGHDNLYWYRRVMGKEIKFLLHFVKESKQDESGMPNNRFLAERTGGTYSTLKVQPAELEDSGVYFCASSPQGAREKLFFGSGTQLSVL.

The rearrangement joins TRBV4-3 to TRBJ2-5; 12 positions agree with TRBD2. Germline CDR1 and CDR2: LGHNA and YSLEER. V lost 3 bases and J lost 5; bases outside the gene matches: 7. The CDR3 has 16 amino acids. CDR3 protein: CASSHRLAGEGETQYF. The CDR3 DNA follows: TGCGCCAGCAGCCACCGACTAGCGGGGGAGGGGGAGACCCAGTACTTC.

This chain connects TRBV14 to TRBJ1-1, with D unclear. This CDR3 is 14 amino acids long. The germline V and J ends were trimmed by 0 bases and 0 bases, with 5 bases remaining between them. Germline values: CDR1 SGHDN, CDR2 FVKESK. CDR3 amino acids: CASSQDVMNTEAFF. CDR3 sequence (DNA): TGTGCCAGCAGCCAAGATGTCATGAACACTGAAGCTTTCTTT.

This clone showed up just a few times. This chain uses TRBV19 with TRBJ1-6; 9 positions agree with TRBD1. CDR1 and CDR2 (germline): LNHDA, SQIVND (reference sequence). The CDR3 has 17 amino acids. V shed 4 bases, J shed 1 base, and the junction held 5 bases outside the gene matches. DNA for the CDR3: TGTGCCAGTAGTACAGGGACAGGGAAGTCCTATAATTCACCCCTCCACTTT. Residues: CASSTGTGKSYNSPLHF.

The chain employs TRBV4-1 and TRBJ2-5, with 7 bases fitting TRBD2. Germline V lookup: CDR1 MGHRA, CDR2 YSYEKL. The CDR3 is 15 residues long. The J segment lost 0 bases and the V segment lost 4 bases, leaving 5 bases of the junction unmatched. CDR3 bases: TGCGCCAGCAGCCCGGAGGGGAGGGACCAAGAGACCCAGTACTTC. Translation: CASSPEGRDQETQYF.

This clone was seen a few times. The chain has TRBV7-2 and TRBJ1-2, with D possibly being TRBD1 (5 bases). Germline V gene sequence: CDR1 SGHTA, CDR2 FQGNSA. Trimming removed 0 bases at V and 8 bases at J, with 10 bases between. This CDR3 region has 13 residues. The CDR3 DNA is TGTGCCAGCAGCTTAGCGTTCGGGGACGGCTACACCTTC. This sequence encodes CASSLAFGDGYTF.

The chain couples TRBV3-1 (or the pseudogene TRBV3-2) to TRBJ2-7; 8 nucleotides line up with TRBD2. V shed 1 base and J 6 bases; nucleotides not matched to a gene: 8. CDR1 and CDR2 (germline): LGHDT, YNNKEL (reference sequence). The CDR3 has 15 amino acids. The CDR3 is CASSQGRGGLSEQYF. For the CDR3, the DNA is TGTGCCAGCAGCCAAGGTCGGGGGGGCCTCTCCGAGCAGTACTTC.

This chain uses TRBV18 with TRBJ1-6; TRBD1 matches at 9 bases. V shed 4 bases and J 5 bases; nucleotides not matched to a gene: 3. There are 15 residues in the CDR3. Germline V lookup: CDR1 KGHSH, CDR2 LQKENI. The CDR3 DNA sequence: TGTGCCAGCTCACAACAGGGGGCCGATAATTCACCCCTCCACTTT. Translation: CASSQQGADNSPLHF.

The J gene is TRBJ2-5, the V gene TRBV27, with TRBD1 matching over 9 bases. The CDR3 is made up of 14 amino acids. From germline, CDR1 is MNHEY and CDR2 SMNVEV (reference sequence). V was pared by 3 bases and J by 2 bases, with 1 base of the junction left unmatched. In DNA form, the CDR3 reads TGTGCCAGCAGTTTCGGACAGGGGCAAGAGACCCAGTACTTC. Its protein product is CASSFGQGQETQYF.

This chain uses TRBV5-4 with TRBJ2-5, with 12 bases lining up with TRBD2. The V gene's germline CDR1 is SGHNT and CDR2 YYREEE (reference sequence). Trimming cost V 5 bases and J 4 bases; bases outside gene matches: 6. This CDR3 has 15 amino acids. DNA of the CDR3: TGTGCCAGCAGAAAGGCTAGCGGGGGGGTAGAGACCCAGTACTTC. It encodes CASRKASGGVETQYF.

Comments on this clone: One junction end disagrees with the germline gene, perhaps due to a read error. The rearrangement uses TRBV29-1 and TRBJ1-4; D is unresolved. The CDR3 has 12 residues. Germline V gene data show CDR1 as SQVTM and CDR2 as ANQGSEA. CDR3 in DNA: TGCAGCGTTAAAGAAAGTGGGGAAAAACTGTTTTTT. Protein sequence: CSVKESGEKLFF.

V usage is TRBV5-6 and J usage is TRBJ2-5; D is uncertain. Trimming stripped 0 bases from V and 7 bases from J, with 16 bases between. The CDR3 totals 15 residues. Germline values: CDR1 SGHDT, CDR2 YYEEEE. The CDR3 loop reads CASSLARSVTATQYF. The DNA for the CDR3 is TGTGCCAGCAGCTTGGCCCGGTCAGTGACTGCGACCCAGTACTTC.

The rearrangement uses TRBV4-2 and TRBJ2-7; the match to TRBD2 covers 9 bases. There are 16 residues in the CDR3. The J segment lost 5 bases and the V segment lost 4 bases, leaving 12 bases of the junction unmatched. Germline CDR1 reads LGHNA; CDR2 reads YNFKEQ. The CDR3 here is CASSPERAGGLNEQYF. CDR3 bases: TGTGCCAGCAGCCCAGAGAGAGCGGGAGGTCTAAACGAGCAGTACTTC.

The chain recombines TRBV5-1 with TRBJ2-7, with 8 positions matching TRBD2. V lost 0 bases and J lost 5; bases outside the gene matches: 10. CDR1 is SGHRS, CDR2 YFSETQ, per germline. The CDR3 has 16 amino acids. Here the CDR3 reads CASSLDGRAVRNEQYF. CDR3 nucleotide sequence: TGCGCCAGCAGCTTGGACGGGAGGGCCGTTCGAAACGAGCAGTACTTC.